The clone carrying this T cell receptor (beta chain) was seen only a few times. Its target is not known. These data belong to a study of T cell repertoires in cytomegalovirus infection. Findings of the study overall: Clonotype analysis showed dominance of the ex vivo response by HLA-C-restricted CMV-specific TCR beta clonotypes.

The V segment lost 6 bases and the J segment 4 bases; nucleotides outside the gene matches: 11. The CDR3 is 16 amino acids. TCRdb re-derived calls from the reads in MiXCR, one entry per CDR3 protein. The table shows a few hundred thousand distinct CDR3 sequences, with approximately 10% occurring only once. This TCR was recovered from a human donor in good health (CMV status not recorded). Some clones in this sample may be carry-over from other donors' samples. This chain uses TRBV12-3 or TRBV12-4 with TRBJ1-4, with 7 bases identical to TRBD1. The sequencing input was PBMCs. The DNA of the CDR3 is TGTGCCAGCAGCAAGGACAGGACCCCTGATAATGAAAAACTGTTTTTT. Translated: CASSKDRTPDNEKLFF.